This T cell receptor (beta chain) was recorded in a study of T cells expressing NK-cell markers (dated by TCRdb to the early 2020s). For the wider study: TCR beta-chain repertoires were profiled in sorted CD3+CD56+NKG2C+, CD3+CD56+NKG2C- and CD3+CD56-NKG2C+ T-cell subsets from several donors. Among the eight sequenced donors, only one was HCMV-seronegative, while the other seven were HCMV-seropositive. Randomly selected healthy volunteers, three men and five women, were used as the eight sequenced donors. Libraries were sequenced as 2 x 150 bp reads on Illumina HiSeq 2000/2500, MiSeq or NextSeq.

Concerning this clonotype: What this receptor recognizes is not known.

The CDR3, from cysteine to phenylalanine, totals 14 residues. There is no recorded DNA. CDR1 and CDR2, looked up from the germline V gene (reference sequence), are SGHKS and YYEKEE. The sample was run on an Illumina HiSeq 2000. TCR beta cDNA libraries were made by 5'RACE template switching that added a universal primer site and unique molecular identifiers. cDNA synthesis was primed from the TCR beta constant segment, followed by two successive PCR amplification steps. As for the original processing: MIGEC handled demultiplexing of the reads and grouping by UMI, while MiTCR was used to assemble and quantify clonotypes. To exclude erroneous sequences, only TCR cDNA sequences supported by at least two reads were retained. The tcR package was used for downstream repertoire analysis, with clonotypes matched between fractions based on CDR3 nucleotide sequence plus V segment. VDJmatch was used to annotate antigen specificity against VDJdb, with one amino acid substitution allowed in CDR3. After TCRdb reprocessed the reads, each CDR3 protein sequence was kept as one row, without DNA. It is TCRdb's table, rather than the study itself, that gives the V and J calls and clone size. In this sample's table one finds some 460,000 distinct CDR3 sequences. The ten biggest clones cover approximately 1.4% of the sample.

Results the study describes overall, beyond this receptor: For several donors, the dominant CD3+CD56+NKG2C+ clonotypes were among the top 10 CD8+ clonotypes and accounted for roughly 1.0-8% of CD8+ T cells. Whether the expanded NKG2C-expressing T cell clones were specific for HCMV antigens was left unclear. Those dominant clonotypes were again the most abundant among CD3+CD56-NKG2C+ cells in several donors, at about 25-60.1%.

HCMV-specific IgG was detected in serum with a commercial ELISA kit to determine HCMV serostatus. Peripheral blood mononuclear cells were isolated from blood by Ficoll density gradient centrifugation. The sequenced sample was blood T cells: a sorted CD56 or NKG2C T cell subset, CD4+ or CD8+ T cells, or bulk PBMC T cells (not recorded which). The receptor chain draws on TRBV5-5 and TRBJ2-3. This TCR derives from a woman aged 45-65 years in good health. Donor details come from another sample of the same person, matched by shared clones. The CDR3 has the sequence CASSPHAGADTQYF.